A selection of T cell receptor beta chains follows, all from one sample in a study of blood T cell repertoires in COVID-19. Assay used: immunoSEQ multiplex PCR; TCRdb lists only in-frame clones, some missing. The table shows roughly 140,000 clones, with about 84% occurring only once. Sequenced: peripheral blood. All receptors derive from a man between 60 and 75 years old with active or convalescent COVID-19. Each CDR3 is given with its conserved first and last residue. The D gene is left open where the match is weak. Where a row states a size, it is once, few, many or the class of an expanded clone; other rows omit it.

d_gene	abundance	j_gene	v_gene	CDR3aa	CDR3nt
.	.	TRBJ2-1	TRBV30	CAWSVGNEQFF	TGTGCCTGGAGTGTCGGCAATGAGCAGTTCTTC
.	.	TRBJ2-1	TRBV7-8	CASSRRTVHEQFF	TGTGCCAGCTCGCGGCGGACAGTTCATGAGCAGTTCTTC
TRBD1	.	TRBJ2-7	TRBV14	CASSQGRGPYEQYF	TGTGCCAGCAGCCAGGGCAGGGGGCCGTACGAGCAGTACTTC
.	.	TRBJ1-2	TRBV7-9	CASSPRGGVNYGYTF	TGTGCCAGCAGCCCTAGAGGGGGGGTCAACTATGGCTACACCTTC
TRBD2	.	TRBJ2-3	TRBV19	CASIGTSGRGTDTQYF	TGTGCCAGTATAGGGACTAGCGGTAGGGGCACAGATACGCAGTATTTT
.	.	TRBJ1-5	TRBV5-5	CASSFEGGSNQPQHF	TGTGCCAGCAGCTTCGAGGGAGGCAGCAATCAGCCCCAGCATTTT
TRBD2	.	TRBJ2-3	TRBV7-3	CASSSLAGRDTQYF	TGTGCCAGCAGCTCCCTAGCGGGAAGAGATACGCAGTATTTT
TRBD1	.	TRBJ2-5	TRBV6-5	CASSTLDRVVGNSHF	TGTGCCAGCAGTACCCTTGACAGGGTAGTGGGGAATTCGCACTTC
.	.	TRBJ2-2	TRBV11-1	CASSSRNTGELFF	TGTGCCAGCAGCTCCAGAAACACCGGGGAGCTGTTTTTT
TRBD1	.	TRBJ2-7	TRBV18	CASSPPTGVDEQYF	TGTGCCAGCTCACCACCCACAGGGGTCGACGAGCAGTACTTC
TRBD1	.	TRBJ1-1	TRBV27	CASSLLVGTGNTEAFF	TGTGCCAGCAGTTTACTTGTAGGGACAGGCAACACTGAAGCTTTCTTT
.	.	TRBJ1-1	TRBV10-2	CASSEGPGDTEAFF	TGCGCCAGCAGTGAAGGGCCCGGGGACACTGAAGCTTTCTTT
.	.	TRBJ1-2	TRBV5-1	CASKEMQGRNYGYTF	TGCGCCAGCAAGGAGATGCAGGGCCGTAACTATGGCTACACCTTC
.	.	TRBJ2-5	TRBV15	CATSGGGQQETQYF	TGTGCCACCAGCGGAGGGGGACAGCAAGAGACCCAGTACTTC
.	.	TRBJ1-3	TRBV9	CASSVASNRVSGNTIYF	TGTGCCAGCAGCGTAGCTTCGAACCGCGTATCGGGAAACACCATATATTTT
.	.	TRBJ2-7	TRBV6-6	CASITWGGEQYF	TGTGCCAGCATCACCTGGGGAGGCGAGCAGTACTTC
TRBD2	.	TRBJ2-1	TRBV19	CASSIVRSSGSLDEQFF	TGTGCCAGTAGTATAGTACGGTCTAGCGGGAGTCTCGATGAGCAGTTCTTC
.	.	TRBJ2-3	TRBV4-3	CASSQEGGYRADTQYF	TGCGCCAGCAGCCAAGAGGGGGGATATAGGGCGGATACGCAGTATTTT
TRBD2	.	TRBJ2-1	TRBV7-9	CASSFKREAYNEQFF	TGTGCCAGCAGCTTCAAACGGGAGGCCTACAATGAGCAGTTCTTC
TRBD1	.	TRBJ1-5	TRBV5-6	CASSFGTGGSQPQHF	TGTGCCAGCAGCTTCGGGACAGGGGGGTCTCAGCCCCAGCATTTT
.	.	TRBJ2-7	TRBV6-2/TRBV6-3	CASSYPTVSYEQYF	TGTGCCAGCAGTTACCCTACGGTCTCCTACGAGCAGTACTTC
TRBD1	.	TRBJ1-1	TRBV11-3	CASSSGTAVNTEAFF	TGTGCCAGCAGCTCGGGGACAGCGGTGAACACTGAAGCTTTCTTT
.	.	TRBJ2-3	TRBV6-6	CASSLGLAVDTQYF	TGTGCCAGCAGTTTGGGACTTGCAGTAGATACGCAGTATTTT
TRBD2	few	TRBJ2-2	TRBV6-2/TRBV6-3	CASSYGTSGRRTGELFF	TGTGCCAGCAGTTACGGGACTAGCGGGAGACGAACCGGGGAGCTGTTTTTT
.	.	TRBJ2-5	TRBV5-8	CASSLYMGAGETQYF	TGTGCCAGCAGCTTGTATATGGGGGCCGGGGAGACCCAGTACTTC
TRBD1	.	TRBJ2-4	TRBV28	CASLGQGLAKNIQYF	TGTGCCAGCCTCGGACAGGGGCTAGCCAAAAACATTCAGTACTTC
TRBD2	.	TRBJ2-3	TRBV3-1/TRBV3-2	CASSPQTRLAGAWADTQYF	TGTGCCAGCAGCCCGCAAACCAGACTAGCGGGAGCTTGGGCAGATACGCAGTATTTT
.	.	TRBJ2-5	TRBV5-1	CASSLQGLETQYF	TGCGCCAGCAGCTTACAGGGTTTGGAGACCCAGTACTTC
TRBD1	.	TRBJ2-2	TRBV19	CASSVNRGPGELFF	TGTGCCAGTAGTGTGAACAGGGGACCCGGGGAGCTGTTTTTT
TRBD2	.	TRBJ2-3	TRBV19	CASSKTSGGTDTQYF	TGTGCCAGTAGCAAGACTAGCGGGGGCACAGATACGCAGTATTTT
.	.	TRBJ1-2	TRBV30	CAWTPSGPIYGYTF	TGTGCCTGGACCCCATCAGGGCCAATCTATGGCTACACCTTC
.	.	TRBJ2-1	TRBV10-3	CAISISDNEQFF	TGTGCCATCAGTATCAGTGACAATGAGCAGTTCTTC
TRBD2	.	TRBJ2-3	TRBV2	CASSEGLAGTQYF	TGTGCCAGCAGTGAAGGACTAGCCGGTACGCAGTATTTT
TRBD1	.	TRBJ1-1	TRBV7-7	CASSPLTGINTEAFF	TGTGCCAGCAGCCCATTGACAGGGATAAACACTGAAGCTTTCTTT
TRBD1	.	TRBJ1-5	TRBV9	CASSPGGQGNQPQHF	TGTGCCAGCAGCCCAGGTGGACAGGGAAATCAGCCCCAGCATTTT
TRBD2	.	TRBJ2-5	TRBV7-8	CASSPDRGVRTQYF	TGTGCCAGCAGCCCAGATCGGGGGGTTCGGACCCAGTACTTC
TRBD1	.	TRBJ1-5	TRBV29-1	CSVGQGSNQPQHF	TGCAGCGTTGGACAGGGGAGCAATCAGCCCCAGCATTTT
.	.	TRBJ2-5	TRBV20-1	CSFGGQETQYF	TGCAGTTTTGGGGGGCAAGAGACCCAGTACTTC
TRBD2	.	TRBJ2-1	TRBV11-2	CASSLGGGLAGAAEQFF	TGTGCCAGCAGCTTAGGTGGGGGCCTAGCGGGAGCCGCTGAGCAGTTCTTC
.	few	TRBJ2-1	TRBV10-3	CAISESATWPRNEQFF	TGTGCCATCAGTGAGTCGGCCACATGGCCCAGGAATGAGCAGTTCTTC
.	.	TRBJ2-3	TRBV5-1	CASSADSQGSTDTQYF	TGCGCCAGCAGCGCCGACTCCCAGGGGTCCACAGATACGCAGTATTTT
.	.	TRBJ2-7	TRBV6-5	CASSYIQANSYEQYF	TGTGCCAGCAGTTACATACAAGCGAACTCCTACGAGCAGTACTTC
TRBD1	.	TRBJ1-1	TRBV7-9	CASRAGGTEAFF	TGTGCCAGCAGGGCAGGGGGCACTGAAGCTTTCTTT
.	.	TRBJ2-7	TRBV12-5	CASGPGESYEQYF	TGTGCTAGTGGTCCCGGGGAATCTTACGAGCAGTACTTC
.	.	TRBJ2-7	TRBV15	CATGRGSFRSREQYF	TGTGCCACCGGTCGGGGGAGTTTCAGATCGCGGGAGCAGTACTTC
TRBD1	.	TRBJ2-6	TRBV19	CASRVGQDSSGANVLTF	TGTGCCAGTAGGGTCGGACAGGACAGCTCTGGGGCCAACGTCCTGACTTTC
.	.	TRBJ1-4	TRBV18	CASSPRDRPNEKLFF	TGTGCCAGCTCACCGCGAGACAGACCTAATGAAAAACTGTTTTTT
TRBD2	.	TRBJ2-1	TRBV7-3	CASSFRGSSYNEQFF	TGTGCCAGCAGCTTCCGCGGGAGCTCCTACAATGAGCAGTTCTTC
.	.	TRBJ1-5	TRBV19	CASSKDLAGYSNQPQHF	TGTGCCAGTAGTAAGGACCTTGCGGGGTATAGCAATCAGCCCCAGCATTTT
.	.	TRBJ1-6	TRBV18	CASSPRQDNSPLHF	TGTGCCAGCTCACCTCGACAGGATAATTCACCCCTCCACTTT